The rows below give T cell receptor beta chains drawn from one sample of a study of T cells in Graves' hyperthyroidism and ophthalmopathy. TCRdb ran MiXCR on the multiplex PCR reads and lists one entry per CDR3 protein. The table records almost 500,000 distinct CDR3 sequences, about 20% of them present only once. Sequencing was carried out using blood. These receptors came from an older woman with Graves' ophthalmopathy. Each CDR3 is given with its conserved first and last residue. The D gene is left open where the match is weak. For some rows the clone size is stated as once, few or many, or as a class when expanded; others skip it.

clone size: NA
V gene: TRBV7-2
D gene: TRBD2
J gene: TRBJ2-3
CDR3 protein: CASSLWGLAGGSPDTQYF
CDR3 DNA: TGTGCCAGCAGCTTATGGGGACTAGCGGGAGGCTCCCCAGATACGCAGTATTTT

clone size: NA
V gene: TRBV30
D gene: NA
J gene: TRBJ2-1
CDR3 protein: CAWSVRLYNEQFF
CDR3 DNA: TGTGCCTGGAGTGTCCGGCTGTACAATGAGCAGTTCTTC

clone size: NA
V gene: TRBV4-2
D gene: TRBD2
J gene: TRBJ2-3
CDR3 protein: CASSQDFSGHTDTQYF
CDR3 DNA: TGTGCCAGCAGCCAAGATTTTAGCGGGCACACAGATACGCAGTATTTT

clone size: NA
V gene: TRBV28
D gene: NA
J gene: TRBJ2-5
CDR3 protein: CASSSKTESQETQYF
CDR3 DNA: TGTGCCAGCAGTTCCAAGACGGAGAGCCAAGAGACCCAGTACTTC

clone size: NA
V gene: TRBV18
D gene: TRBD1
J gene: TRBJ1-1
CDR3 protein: CASSQWDSPEAFF
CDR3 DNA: TGTGCCAGCTCACAGTGGGACAGCCCTGAAGCTTTCTTT

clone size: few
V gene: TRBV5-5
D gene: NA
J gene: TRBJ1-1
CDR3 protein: CASSLSGTLNTEAFF
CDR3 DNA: TGTGCCAGCAGCTTAAGCGGGACCCTGAACACTGAAGCTTTCTTT

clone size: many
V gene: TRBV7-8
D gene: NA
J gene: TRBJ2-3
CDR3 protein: CASTQRVRTGTDTQYF
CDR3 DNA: TGTGCCAGCACCCAGAGGGTCCGCACGGGCACAGATACGCAGTATTTT

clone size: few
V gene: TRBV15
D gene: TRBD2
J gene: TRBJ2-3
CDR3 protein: CATSRGTSGRWSTDTQYF
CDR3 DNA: TGTGCCACCAGCAGAGGGACTAGCGGGAGGTGGAGCACAGATACGCAGTATTTT

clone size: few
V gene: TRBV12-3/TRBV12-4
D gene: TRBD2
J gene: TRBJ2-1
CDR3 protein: CASGLAGVLEQFF
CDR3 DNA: TGTGCCAGCGGGCTAGCGGGAGTACTTGAGCAGTTCTTC

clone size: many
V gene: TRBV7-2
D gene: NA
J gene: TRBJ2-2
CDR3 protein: CASSLASRTGELFF
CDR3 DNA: TGTGCCAGCAGCTTAGCGTCCCGCACCGGGGAGCTGTTTTTT

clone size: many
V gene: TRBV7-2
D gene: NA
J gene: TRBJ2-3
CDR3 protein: CASSLGVDTQYF
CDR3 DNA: TGTGCCAGCAGCTTAGGAGTCGATACGCAGTATTTT

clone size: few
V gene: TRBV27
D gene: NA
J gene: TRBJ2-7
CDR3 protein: CASRFGAGMTYEQYF
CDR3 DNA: TGTGCCAGCCGATTTGGGGCAGGAATGACCTACGAGCAGTACTTC

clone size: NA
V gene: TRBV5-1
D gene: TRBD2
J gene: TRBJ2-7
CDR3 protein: CASSLGVAREYLAEQYF
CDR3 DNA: TGCGCCAGCAGCTTGGGAGTAGCGCGGGAGTATTTGGCCGAGCAGTACTTC

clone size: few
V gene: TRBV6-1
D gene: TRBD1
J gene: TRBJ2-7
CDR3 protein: CASRPETGASYEQYF
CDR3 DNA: TGTGCCAGCAGGCCAGAGACAGGGGCCTCCTACGAGCAGTACTTC

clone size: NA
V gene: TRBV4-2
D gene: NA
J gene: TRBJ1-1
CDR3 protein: CASSQGRNLNTEAFF
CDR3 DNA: TGTGCCAGCAGCCAAGGACGGAACTTGAACACTGAAGCTTTCTTT

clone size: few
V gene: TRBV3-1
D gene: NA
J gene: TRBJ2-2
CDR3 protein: CASSQEYAGELFF
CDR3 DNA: TGTGCCAGCAGCCAAGAGTACGCCGGGGAGCTGTTTTTT

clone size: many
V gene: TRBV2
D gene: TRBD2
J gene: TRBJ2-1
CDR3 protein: CASSEAGLAGNEQFF
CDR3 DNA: TGTGCCAGCAGTGAGGCGGGACTAGCGGGTAATGAGCAGTTCTTC

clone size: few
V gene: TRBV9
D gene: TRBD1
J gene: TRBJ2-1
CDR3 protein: CASTRDRGRHEQFF
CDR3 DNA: TGTGCCAGCACCCGGGACAGGGGACGGCATGAGCAGTTCTTC

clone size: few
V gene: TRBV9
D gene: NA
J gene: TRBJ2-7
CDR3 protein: CASSAGISGSGEQYF
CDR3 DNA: TGTGCCAGCAGCGCGGGGATTAGCGGCTCGGGGGAGCAGTACTTC

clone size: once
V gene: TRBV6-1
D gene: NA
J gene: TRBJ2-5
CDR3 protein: CASRLGRETQYF
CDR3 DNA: TGTGCCAGCAGGCTCGGCCGGGAGACCCAGTACTTC

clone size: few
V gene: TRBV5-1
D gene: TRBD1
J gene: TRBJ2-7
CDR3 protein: CASSKSGTGTSYEQYF
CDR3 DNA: TGCGCCAGCAGCAAATCCGGGACAGGGACCTCCTACGAGCAGTACTTC

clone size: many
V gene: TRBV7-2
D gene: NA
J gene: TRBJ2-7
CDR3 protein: CASSPAYEQYF
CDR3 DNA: TGTGCCAGCAGCCCGGCGTACGAGCAGTACTTC

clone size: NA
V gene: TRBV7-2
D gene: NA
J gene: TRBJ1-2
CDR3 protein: CASSVPRDRLNYGYTF
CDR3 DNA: TGTGCCAGCAGCGTACCCCGAGACAGGCTGAACTATGGCTACACCTTC

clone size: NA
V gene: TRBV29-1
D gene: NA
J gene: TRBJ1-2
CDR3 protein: CSVPLRAQGGYTF
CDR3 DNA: TGCAGCGTGCCCCTCCGGGCCCAGGGCGGCTACACCTTC

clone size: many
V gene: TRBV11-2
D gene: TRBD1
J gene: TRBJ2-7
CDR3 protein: CASSPPGQRSEQYF
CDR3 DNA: TGTGCCAGCAGCCCCCCGGGACAGAGAAGCGAGCAGTACTTC

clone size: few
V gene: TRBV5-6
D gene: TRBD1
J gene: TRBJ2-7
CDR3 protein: CASSPTGQGSYEQYF
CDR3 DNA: TGTGCCAGCAGCCCAACGGGACAGGGGTCCTACGAGCAGTACTTC

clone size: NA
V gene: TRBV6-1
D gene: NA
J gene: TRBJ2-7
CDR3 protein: CASSIRPSGSYEQYF
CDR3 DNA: TGTGCCAGCAGTATTCGACCTTCAGGGTCCTACGAGCAGTACTTC

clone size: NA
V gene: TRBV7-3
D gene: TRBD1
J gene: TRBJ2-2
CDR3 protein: CASSATGAPNTGELFF
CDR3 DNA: TGTGCCAGCAGCGCCACAGGGGCTCCGAACACCGGGGAGCTGTTTTTT

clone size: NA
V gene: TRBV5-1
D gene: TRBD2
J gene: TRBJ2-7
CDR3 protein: CASSLARTSGYEQYF
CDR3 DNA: TGCGCCAGCAGCTTGGCTCGGACTAGCGGCTACGAGCAGTACTTC

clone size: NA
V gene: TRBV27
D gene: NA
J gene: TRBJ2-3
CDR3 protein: CASSRKNTQYF
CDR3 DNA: TGTGCCAGCAGTAGAAAAAATACGCAGTATTTT

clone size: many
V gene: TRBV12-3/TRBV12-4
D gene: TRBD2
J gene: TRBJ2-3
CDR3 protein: CASSPGLAILTDTQYF
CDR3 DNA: TGTGCCAGCAGCCCTGGACTAGCGATCTTAACAGATACGCAGTATTTT

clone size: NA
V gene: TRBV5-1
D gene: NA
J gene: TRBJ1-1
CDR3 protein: CASSYTPDREAFF
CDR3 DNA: TGCGCCAGCAGCTATACACCCGACAGGGAAGCTTTCTTT

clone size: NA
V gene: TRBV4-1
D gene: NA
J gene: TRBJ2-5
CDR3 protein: CASSHGGGYQETQYF
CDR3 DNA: TGCGCCAGCAGCCACGGAGGGGGGTACCAAGAGACCCAGTACTTC

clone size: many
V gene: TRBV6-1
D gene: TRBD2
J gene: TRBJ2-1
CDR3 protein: CASSYGLAGGSDNEQFF
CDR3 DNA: TGTGCCAGCTCTTACGGACTAGCGGGAGGGAGCGACAATGAGCAGTTCTTC

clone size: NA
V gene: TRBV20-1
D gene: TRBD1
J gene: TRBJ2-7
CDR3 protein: CSATHRGSSYEQYF
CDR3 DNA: TGCAGTGCTACCCACAGGGGAAGCTCCTACGAGCAGTACTTC

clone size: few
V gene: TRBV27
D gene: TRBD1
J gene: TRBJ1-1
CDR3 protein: CASSLQGRVTEAFF
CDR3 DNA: TGTGCCAGCAGCTTACAGGGGAGGGTCACTGAAGCTTTCTTT

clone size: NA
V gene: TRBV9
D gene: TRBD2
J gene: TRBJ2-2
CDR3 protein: CASSVFSGSPTGELFF
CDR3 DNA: TGTGCCAGCAGCGTTTTTAGCGGGAGTCCCACCGGGGAGCTGTTTTTT

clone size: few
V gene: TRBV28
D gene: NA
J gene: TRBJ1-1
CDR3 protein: CASRGRGSMNTEAFF
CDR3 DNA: TGTGCCAGCAGAGGTAGGGGCTCTATGAACACTGAAGCTTTCTTT

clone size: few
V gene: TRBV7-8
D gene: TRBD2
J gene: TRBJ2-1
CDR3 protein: CASSSPTSGRVGNEQFF
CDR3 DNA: TGTGCCAGCAGCTCCCCGACTAGCGGGAGGGTTGGCAATGAGCAGTTCTTC

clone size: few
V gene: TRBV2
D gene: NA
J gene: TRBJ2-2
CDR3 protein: CASSEFGQNAGELFF
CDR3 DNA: TGTGCCAGCAGTGAATTCGGACAGAACGCCGGGGAGCTGTTTTTT

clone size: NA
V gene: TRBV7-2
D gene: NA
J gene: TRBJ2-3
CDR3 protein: CASSVRAPADTQYF
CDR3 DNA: TGTGCCAGCAGCGTGCGGGCCCCGGCGGATACGCAGTATTTT

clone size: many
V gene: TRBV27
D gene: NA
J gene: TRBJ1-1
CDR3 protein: CASSLSTRGEAFF
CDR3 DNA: TGTGCCAGCAGTTTATCCACGAGGGGCGAAGCTTTCTTT

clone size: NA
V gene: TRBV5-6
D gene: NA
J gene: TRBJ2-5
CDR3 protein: CASSLYSGSGTQYF
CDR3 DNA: TGTGCCAGCAGCTTGTACAGCGGTTCTGGGACCCAGTACTTC

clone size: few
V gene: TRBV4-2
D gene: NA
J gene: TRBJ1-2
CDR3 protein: CASSQDFRGTDGYTF
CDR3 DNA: TGTGCCAGCAGCCAAGATTTCAGGGGTACGGATGGCTACACCTTC

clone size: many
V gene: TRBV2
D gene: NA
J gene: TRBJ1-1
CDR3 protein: CASRQGSMNTEAFF
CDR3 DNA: TGTGCCAGCAGACAGGGAAGCATGAACACTGAAGCTTTCTTT

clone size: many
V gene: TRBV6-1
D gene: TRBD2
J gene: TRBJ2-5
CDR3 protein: CASSHIPGLAGKETQYF
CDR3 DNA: TGTGCCAGCAGCCACATTCCGGGACTAGCGGGAAAAGAGACCCAGTACTTC

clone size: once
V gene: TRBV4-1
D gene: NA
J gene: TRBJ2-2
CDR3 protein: CASSQRGAATRGPNTGELFF
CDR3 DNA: TGCGCCAGCAGCCAAAGGGGGGCGGCGACTCGTGGCCCGAACACCGGGGAGCTGTTTTTT

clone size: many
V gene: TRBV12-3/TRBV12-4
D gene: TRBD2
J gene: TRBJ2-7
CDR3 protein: CASSWGLAEPSYEQYF
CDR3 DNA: TGTGCCAGCAGTTGGGGACTAGCGGAGCCCTCCTACGAGCAGTACTTC

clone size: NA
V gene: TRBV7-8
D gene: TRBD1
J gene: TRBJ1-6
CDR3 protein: CASSLPGQGNSPLHF
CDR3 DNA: TGTGCCAGCAGCTTACCGGGACAGGGGAATTCACCCCTCCACTTT

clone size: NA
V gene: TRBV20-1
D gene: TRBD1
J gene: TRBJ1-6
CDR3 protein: CSARVAGGDSPLHF
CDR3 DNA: TGCAGTGCTAGAGTGGCAGGGGGCGATTCACCCCTCCACTTT

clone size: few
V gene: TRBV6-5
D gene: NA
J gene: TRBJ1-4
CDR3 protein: CASSYGRTREKLFF
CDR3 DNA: TGTGCCAGCAGTTACGGGCGGACGCGCGAAAAACTGTTTTTT

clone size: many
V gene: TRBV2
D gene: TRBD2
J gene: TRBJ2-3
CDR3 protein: CASSPTSGRDTQYF
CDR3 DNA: TGTGCCAGCAGTCCGACTAGCGGGAGAGATACGCAGTATTTT